The entry that follows covers one TCR beta chain sequence. Its antigen is currently unknown. Cells that had been cultured for approximately ten days were the source of isolated CD4+ T cells. Participants got two doses of BNT162b2 or mRNA-1273 vaccine. Prior SARS-CoV-2 infection was absent in the vaccine recipients, as shown by negative nucleocapsid antibodies. Half the medium was replaced with IL-2 medium on days 3 and 7. The data were produced by immunoSEQ multiplex PCR, yet TCRdb's version contains in-frame clones alone and is incomplete. Counted here are approximately 70,000 clones, roughly four fifths occurring once; the ten biggest clones make up approximately 2.4%. The sample is drawn from a study of vaccination effects on CD4 cells after COVID-19. Study-wide background: Researchers obtained post-vaccine samples at a median of 72 days past the second dose.

Trimming took 1 base from V and 4 from J, leaving 13 bases between them. Germline V gene sequence: CDR1 MGHRA, CDR2 YSYEKL. This CDR3 is built from 16 residues. The study, taken as a whole, reports: Marked clonal contraction of both clone types appeared late after vaccination.

Specimen: CD4+ T cells from PBMCs cultured without peptide, collected after COVID-19 vaccination. The V gene is TRBV4-1, the J gene TRBJ2-2, with a weak D call TRBD1 (5 bases). This TCR derives from a human donor who received a COVID-19 vaccine. The CDR3 DNA sequence: TGCGCCAGCAGCCAAGTCTGGGGCCGTGGCACCGGGGAGCTGTTTTTT. This codes for CASSQVWGRGTGELFF.